This TCR beta chain came from a study of blood T cell repertoires in COVID-19. In the study's own analysis: For nucleated cells, counts were estimated from reference gene primer amplification. The assay was immunoSEQ multiplex PCR, and TCRdb's table has in-frame clones only and misses some. That table furnishes V, J and clone size, whereas the DNA furnished D and trimming. There are 190,000 or so clones in the sample; about 88% occur only once, and 2.7% lies in the top ten. Germline lookup yields CDR1 LNHDA and CDR2 SQIVND (reference sequence). V lost 5 bases and J 7 bases, leaving 20 bases between the germline ends. This CDR3 has 15 residues.

The chain is built from TRBV19 and TRBJ1-2; D call uncertain. Material: peripheral blood. The clonotype comes from a man in his forties or fifties with active or convalescent COVID-19. Written as DNA, the CDR3 is TGTGCCAGTAGTTTAGCGGCACGGCTAGTAGGTGGCTACACCTTC. Amino acids: CASSLAARLVGGYTF.